This note documents a single T cell receptor beta chain sequence. These data are taken from a study of blood T cell repertoires in COVID-19. Study details: Researchers got acute and convalescent COVID-19 samples from the United States, Italy and Spain. T cells, B-cell-depleted T cells, or PBMCs supplied cDNA or gDNA.

The junction had 3 bases not matched to a gene; V was cut back by 3 bases and J by 10 bases. Germline lookup yields CDR1 KGHSH and CDR2 LQKENI. The CDR3 consists of 13 residues. As handled by the study authors: The assay estimated nucleated cells by amplifying reference gene primers. TCRdb's table, derived via immunoSEQ multiplex PCR, lists solely in-frame clones and lacks some. D and trimming were read from the DNA, whereas the V and J calls and clone size are those reported in that table. The data hold fewer than 60,000 clones, with roughly 85% observed a single time. The specimen sequenced was peripheral blood. The receptor comes from a man aged 65-85 years with acute or convalescent COVID-19. The V gene is TRBV18, the J gene TRBJ2-6; 7 bases match TRBD2. The CDR3 loop reads CASSPGGSNVLTF. CDR3 DNA sequence: TGTGCCAGCTCACCGGGGGGGTCTAACGTCCTGACTTTC. Full variable domain (remainder filled in from reference TRBV18 and TRBJ2-6): NAGVMQNPRHLVRRRGQEARLRCSPMKGHSHVYWYRQLPEEGLKFMVYLQKENIIDESGMPKERFSAEFPKEGPSILRIQQVVRGDSAAYFCASSPGGSNVLTFGAGSRLTVL.